A single sample is the source of the 27 T cell receptor beta chains below, sequenced in a study of blood T cell repertoires in COVID-19. Some clones are missing from TCRdb's copy, which holds only in-frame ones; the method was immunoSEQ multiplex PCR. The table shows fewer than 250,000 clones, with 92% occurring only once. Sequenced: peripheral blood. The source is a man aged 55-75 years with COVID-19, enrolled during active disease.

This chain joins TRBV5-4 and TRBJ1-4; D remains ambiguous. With 3 bases removed from V and 7 bases from J, the gap between germline ends came to 7 bases. The CDR3 extends over 12 amino acids. From germline, CDR1 is SGHNT and CDR2 YYREEE (reference sequence). CDR3 sequence (DNA): TGTGCCAGCAGCTGGACTGGTGAAAAACTGTTTTTT. Translating it yields CASSWTGEKLFF.

J is TRBJ2-1 and V is TRBV28, with a tentative D call TRBD2 (6 bases). Germline assignment: CDR1 MDHEN and CDR2 SYDVKM. Trimming shortened V by 3 bases and J by 2 bases, and 11 bases separated the two germline ends. The CDR3 loop spans 15 amino acids. As DNA, the CDR3 is TGTGCCAGCAGTTTCGGGAGTATAACCTACAATGAGCAGTTCTTC. Protein product: CASSFGSITYNEQFF.

For this clone: The junction departs from the called germline gene at one end, perhaps through a read error. The V call is TRBV19, the J call TRBJ2-2, with a weak D call TRBD1 (5 bases). CDR1 is LNHDA and CDR2 is SQIVND in the germline V gene (reference sequence). There are 14 residues in the CDR3. The CDR3 region is CASSTQGITGELFF. The CDR3 DNA follows: TGTGCTAGTAGTACCCAGGGAATCACCGGGGAGCTGTTTTTT. The full variable domain, rest sourced from reference TRBV19 and TRBJ2-2, is DGGITQSPKYLFRKEGQNVTLSCEQNLNHDAMYWYRQDPGQGLRLIYYSQIVNDFQKGDIAEGYSVSREKKESFPLTVTSAQKNPTAFYLCASSTQGITGELFFGEGSRLTVL.

This clone was found a few times. Here the CDR3 reads CASSKGLAGQETQYF. The CDR3 DNA follows: TGTGCCAGCAGTAAAGGACTAGCGGGCCAAGAGACCCAGTACTTC. This rearrangement joins TRBV5-5 to TRBJ2-5; 11 bases map to TRBD2. CDR3 size: 15 residues. Per germline, CDR1 SGHKS and CDR2 YYEKEE (reference sequence). V gave up 5 bases and J gave up 1 base; unmatched junction bases: 4.

In DNA, the CDR3 is TGCAGCGTCCCTGCCGGGGACTCTGGAAACACCATATATTTT. Encoded protein: CSVPAGDSGNTIYF. V usage is TRBV29-1 and J usage is TRBJ1-3; D unresolved. This CDR3 has 14 residues. V gave up 6 bases and J gave up 0 bases, with 12 bases separating them. Germline loops: CDR1 SQVTM, CDR2 ANQGSEA.

V gene TRBV6-5 combines with J gene TRBJ1-1; a weak D match, TRBD1 (5 bases). Trimming stripped 7 bases from V and 7 bases from J, with 22 bases between. The length of the CDR3 is 15 residues. The germline V gene encodes CDR1 MNHEY and CDR2 SVGAGI. CDR3 nucleotide sequence: TGTGCCAGCACCACCCGTAGCCGGGGGTTTGGTGAAGCTTTCTTT. Protein product: CASTTRSRGFGEAFF.

The chain couples TRBV6-6 to TRBJ2-2; 9 bases map to TRBD2. Germline V gene lookup returns CDR1 MNHNY and CDR2 SVGAGI (reference sequence). This CDR3 comprises 16 residues. J lost 5 bases, V lost 2 bases, and 6 bases had no gene match. The DNA for the CDR3 is TGTGCCAGCAGTTACCCTGGCGGGGGGGCAACCGGGGAGCTGTTTTTT. Translating gives CASSYPGGGATGELFF.

This sequence joins TRBV7-2 and TRBJ2-7, with TRBD1 identical over 7 bases. The CDR3 contains 13 residues. Germline CDR1 reads SGHTA; CDR2 reads FQGNSA. The J segment lost 3 bases and the V segment lost 8 bases, leaving 7 bases of the junction unmatched. The CDR3 loop is CASLLDRDYEQYF. In DNA form, the CDR3 reads TGTGCCAGCCTTCTTGACAGGGACTACGAGCAGTACTTC. Full variable domain (missing parts from reference TRBV7-2 and TRBJ2-7): GAGVSQSPSNKVTEKGKDVELRCDPISGHTALYWYRQSLGQGLEFLIYFQGNSAPDKSGLPSDRFSAERTGGSVSTLTIQRTQQEDSAVYLCASLLDRDYEQYFGPGTRLTVT.

The rearrangement links TRBV12-5 to TRBJ1-4; 9 nucleotides agree with TRBD1. J gave up 8 bases and V 0 bases, and 10 bases lay outside the gene matches. The CDR3 covers 17 residues. Germline lookup yields CDR1 LGHNT and CDR2 FRNRAP. CDR3 sequence reads: CASGLVTEGQGTEKLFF. The DNA of the CDR3 is TGTGCTAGTGGTTTGGTCACGGAGGGACAGGGTACAGAAAAACTGTTTTTT.

The V and J genes are TRBV7-8 and TRBJ1-1; tentative D call: TRBD1 (5 bases). In germline, CDR1 is SGHVS, CDR2 FQNEAQ. Trimming removed 5 bases at V and 4 bases at J, with 14 bases between. The CDR3 totals 14 residues. The CDR3 sequence: CASSLGRGSTEAFF. DNA of the CDR3: TGTGCCAGCAGCCTAGGTAGGGGTTCCACTGAAGCTTTCTTT.

This clone is a singleton in its sample. This chain uses TRBV7-9 with TRBJ2-3; 11 bases map to TRBD2. V was pared by 4 bases and J by 3 bases, with 12 bases of the junction left unmatched. CDR1 and CDR2 (germline): SEHNR, FQNEAQ (reference sequence). This CDR3 contains 18 residues. CDR3 DNA: TGTGCCAGCAGCTGGAATAATATAGCGGGAGGGAATACAGATACGCAGTATTTT. It translates to CASSWNNIAGGNTDTQYF.

This rearrangement joins TRBV20-1 to TRBJ1-4; possibly TRBD1 for D (5 bases). Trimming cost V 3 bases and J 0 bases, with 11 bases left between them. Germline CDR1 reads DFQATT; CDR2 reads SNEGSKA (reference sequence). CDR3 size: 15 residues. Here the CDR3 reads CSASKGTSTNEKLFF. In nucleotides, the CDR3 is TGCAGTGCTAGTAAGGGGACTTCAACTAATGAAAAACTGTTTTTT.

The chain employs TRBV5-8 and TRBJ1-6; 9 positions match TRBD1. The CDR3 consists of 16 residues. CDR1 is SGHTS, CDR2 YDEGEE, per germline. Trimming at V came to 4 bases and at J to 7 bases, leaving 9 bases not matched to a gene. CDR3 DNA: TGTGCCAGCAGCCAATGGAAGGGACAGGGAAATTCACCCCTCCACTTT. Amino acids: CASSQWKGQGNSPLHF.

This chain links TRBV5-5 with TRBJ1-4, with D possibly being TRBD1 (5 bases). V shed 0 bases and J shed 6 bases, with 12 bases lying between them. This CDR3 contains 15 residues. Germline V gene data show CDR1 as SGHKS and CDR2 as YYEKEE (reference sequence). The CDR3 protein is CASSLGATADEKLFF. CDR3 nucleotide sequence: TGTGCCAGCAGCTTGGGCGCGACAGCCGATGAAAAACTGTTTTTT. The variable domain in full, completed from reference TRBV5-5 and TRBJ1-4, reads DAGVTQSPTHLIKTRGQQVTLRCSPISGHKSVSWYQQVLGQGPQFIFQYYEKEERGRGNFPDRFSARQFPNYSSELNVNALLLGDSALYLCASSLGATADEKLFFGSGTQLSVL.

The gene calls are TRBV16 and TRBJ2-1, with D maybe TRBD2 (6 bases). Germline lookup yields CDR1 KGHSY and CDR2 FQNENV. The CDR3 totals 18 residues. V lost 0 bases to trimming and J lost 4 bases, with 19 bases between them. The CDR3 sequence: CASSQSRAGPLRYNEQFF. The DNA for the CDR3 is TGTGCCAGCAGCCAATCGCGGGCGGGGCCATTGCGTTACAATGAGCAGTTCTTC. Based on the CDR3 plus reference TRBV16 and TRBJ2-1, the full variable domain is GEEVAQTPKHLVRGEGQKAKLYCAPIKGHSYVFWYQQVLKNEFKFLISFQNENVFDETGMPKERFSAKCLPNSPCSLEIQATKLEDSAVYFCASSQSRAGPLRYNEQFFGPGTRLTVL.

Worth noting for this clone: Additional DNA sequences in this sample encode the identical CDR3. The V call is TRBV28, the J call TRBJ1-5, with D perhaps matching TRBD1 (5 bases). Trimming shortened V by 11 bases and J by 4 bases, and 21 bases separated the two germline ends. Germline V gene lookup returns CDR1 MDHEN and CDR2 SYDVKM. The CDR3 runs 15 residues. This CDR3 is CASREGTGGNQPQHF. CDR3 nucleotides: TGTGCCTCAAGGGAGGGCACAGGAGGAAATCAGCCCCAGCATTTT.

The rearrangement links TRBV29-1 to TRBJ1-4; TRBD1 matches at 7 bases. The CDR3 is 13 residues long. Germline loops: CDR1 SQVTM, CDR2 ANQGSEA. J lost 5 bases, V lost 6 bases, and 6 bases had no gene match. The CDR3 reads CSVMTGLNEKLFF. The DNA for the CDR3 is TGCAGCGTGATGACAGGGTTAAATGAAAAACTGTTTTTT.

This clone was detected once. The V and J genes are TRBV3-1 (or the pseudogene TRBV3-2) and TRBJ2-2; 7 bases agree with TRBD1. The trim removed 6 bases at V and 6 bases at J, leaving 13 bases unmatched. This CDR3 contains 16 residues. In germline, CDR1 is LGHDT, CDR2 YNNKEL (reference sequence). DNA for the CDR3: TGTGCCAGCAGTCAAACCGGGACAGACCCACCCGGGGAGCTGTTTTTT. Its translation: CASSQTGTDPPGELFF.

The rearrangement uses TRBV5-1 and TRBJ1-2; 8 bases fit TRBD1. Germline V lookup: CDR1 SGHRS, CDR2 YFSETQ. The CDR3 is 13 amino acids. V shed 2 bases and J 7 bases; nucleotides not matched to a gene: 4. The CDR3 loop reads CASSLQGETGYTF. DNA for the CDR3: TGCGCCAGCAGCTTACAGGGGGAGACTGGCTACACCTTC.

In its sample, this clone was seen once. This chain uses TRBV27 with TRBJ1-2; no firm D call. Germline CDR1 MNHEY, CDR2 SMNVEV (reference sequence). The V end was cut by 6 bases, the J end by 8 bases, with 19 bases between. This CDR3 region has 14 residues. As DNA, the CDR3 is TGTGCCAGCAGCCGCTCTTCGGGGAATGCCGGCTACACCTTC. Protein product: CASSRSSGNAGYTF.

J is TRBJ2-1 and V is TRBV11-2, with 11 bases identical to TRBD2. From germline, CDR1 is SGHAT and CDR2 FQNNGV. The CDR3 totals 16 residues. The ends lost 5 bases at V and 8 bases at J; junction bases unmatched: 11. CDR3 sequence: CASSRARSGGADEQFF. CDR3 DNA: TGTGCCAGCAGCCGGGCGCGTAGCGGGGGGGCGGATGAGCAGTTCTTC.

This chain connects TRBV28 to TRBJ2-6, with a weak D call TRBD2 (6 bases). With 2 bases removed from V and 4 bases from J, the gap between germline ends came to 18 bases. CDR3 length equals 18 residues. Germline V gene data show CDR1 as MDHEN and CDR2 as SYDVKM. The CDR3 region has the DNA TGTGCCAGCAGTTTACCTAGATTCGGAGGGGTGGGGGCCAACGTCCTGACTTTC. It translates to CASSLPRFGGVGANVLTF. The whole variable domain, filled in from reference TRBV28 and TRBJ2-6, reads DVKVTQSSRYLVKRTGEKVFLECVQDMDHENMFWYRQDPGLGLRLIYFSYDVKMKEKGDIPEGYSVSREKKERFSLILESASTNQTSMYLCASSLPRFGGVGANVLTFGAGSRLTVL.

Comments on this clone: The germline gene is not matched at one end of the junction; a read error may be the cause. CDR3: CASRWTSGSNEQYF. CDR3 coding DNA: TGTGCCAGCAGGTGGACTAGCGGCTCCAACGAGCAGTACTTC. This rearrangement joins TRBV7-2 to TRBJ2-7, with TRBD2 identical over 10 bases. CDR3 length: 14 amino acids. Germline V lookup: CDR1 SGHTA, CDR2 FQGNSA.

This chain uses TRBV2 with TRBJ1-2; D gene ambiguous. The germline gives CDR1 SNHLY, CDR2 FYNNEI. Deletions cut 2 bases from V and 4 bases from J, with 14 bases between. CDR3 length equals 15 residues. Here the CDR3 reads CASSEKRASSYGYTF. DNA for the CDR3: TGTGCCAGCAGTGAAAAGAGGGCCAGCTCCTATGGCTACACCTTC.

This clone was seen just once. V is TRBV7-2 and J is TRBJ2-3; 8 bases map to TRBD2. Germline V gives CDR1 SGHTA, CDR2 FQGNSA. This CDR3 region has 15 residues. The trim removed 10 bases at V and 1 base at J, leaving 10 bases unmatched. Here the CDR3 DNA reads TGTGCCACGACCAGAGCGGGAGTGGGCACAGATACGCAGTATTTT. Amino acid sequence: CATTRAGVGTDTQYF.

The genes are TRBV6-2 or TRBV6-3 and TRBJ1-1; D might be TRBD1 (6 bases). Germline values: CDR1 MNHEY, CDR2 SVGEGT. The CDR3 is 15 amino acids. The germline V and J ends were trimmed by 2 bases and 2 bases, with 12 bases remaining between them. In DNA, the CDR3 is TGTGCCAGCAGTTACGAGGGGACATCTAACACTGAAGCTTTCTTT. Its translation is CASSYEGTSNTEAFF.

V usage is TRBV9 and J usage is TRBJ2-2, with TRBD2 as a possible D gene (5 bases). The germline V gene encodes CDR1 SGDLS and CDR2 YYNGEE. Trimming removed 4 bases from V and 4 bases from J, with 11 bases in between. The CDR3 loop spans 14 amino acids. The CDR3 protein is CASSQTRGTGELFF. Here the CDR3 DNA reads TGTGCCAGCAGCCAGACTCGGGGCACCGGGGAGCTGTTTTTT.